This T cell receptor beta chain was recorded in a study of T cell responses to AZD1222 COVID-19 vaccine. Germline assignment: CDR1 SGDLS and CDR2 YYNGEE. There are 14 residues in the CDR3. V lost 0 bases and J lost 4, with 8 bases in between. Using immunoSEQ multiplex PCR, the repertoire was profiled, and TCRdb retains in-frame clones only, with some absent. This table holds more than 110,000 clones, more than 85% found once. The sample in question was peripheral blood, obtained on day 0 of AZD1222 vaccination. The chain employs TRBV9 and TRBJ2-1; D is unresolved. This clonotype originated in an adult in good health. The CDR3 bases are TGTGCCAGCAGCGTAGCCTCTAGTTACAATGAGCAGTTCTTC. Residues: CASSVASSYNEQFF.